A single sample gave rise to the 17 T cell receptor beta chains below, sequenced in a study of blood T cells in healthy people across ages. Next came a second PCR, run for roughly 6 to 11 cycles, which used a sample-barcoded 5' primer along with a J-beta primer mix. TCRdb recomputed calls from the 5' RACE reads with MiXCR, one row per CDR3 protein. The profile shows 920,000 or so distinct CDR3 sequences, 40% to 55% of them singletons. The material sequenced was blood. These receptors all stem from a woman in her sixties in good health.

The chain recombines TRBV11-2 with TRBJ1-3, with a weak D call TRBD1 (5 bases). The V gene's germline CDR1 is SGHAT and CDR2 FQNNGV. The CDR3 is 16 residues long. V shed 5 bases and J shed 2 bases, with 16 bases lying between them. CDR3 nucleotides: TGTGCCAGCAGCCCAGTTGGGACGGCCCCTGGAAACACCATATATTTT. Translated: CASSPVGTAPGNTIYF.

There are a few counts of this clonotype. CDR3 DNA: TGTGCCAGCAGTTTTAACAGCCTCTACGAGCAGTACTTC. This gives the protein CASSFNSLYEQYF. The chain is built from TRBV27 and TRBJ2-7; D uncertain. The V gene lost 3 bases and the J gene lost 3 bases, with 9 bases spanning the gap. The CDR3 is 13 residues long. The germline CDR1 and CDR2 sequences are MNHEY and SMNVEV (reference sequence).

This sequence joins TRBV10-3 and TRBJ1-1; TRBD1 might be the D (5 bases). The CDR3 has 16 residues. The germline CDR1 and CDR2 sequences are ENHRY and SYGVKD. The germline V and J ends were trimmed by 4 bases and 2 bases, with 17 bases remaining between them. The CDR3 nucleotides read TGTGCCATCAGTGGCGGCCCCGGGACGGGCAACACTGAAGCTTTCTTT. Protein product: CAISGGPGTGNTEAFF.

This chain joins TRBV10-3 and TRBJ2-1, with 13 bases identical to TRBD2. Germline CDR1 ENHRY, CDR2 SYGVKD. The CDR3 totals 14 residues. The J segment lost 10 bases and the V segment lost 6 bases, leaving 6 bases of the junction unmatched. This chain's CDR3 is CAIREGLAGYEQFF. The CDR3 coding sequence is TGTGCCATCAGGGAGGGACTAGCGGGATACGAGCAGTTCTTC.

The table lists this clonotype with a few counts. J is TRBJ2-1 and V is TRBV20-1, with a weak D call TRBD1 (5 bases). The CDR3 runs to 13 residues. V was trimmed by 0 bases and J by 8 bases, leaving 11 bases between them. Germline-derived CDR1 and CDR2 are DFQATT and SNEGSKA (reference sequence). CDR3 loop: CSARDQGVYEQFF. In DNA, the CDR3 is TGCAGTGCTAGAGATCAAGGGGTTTATGAGCAGTTCTTC.

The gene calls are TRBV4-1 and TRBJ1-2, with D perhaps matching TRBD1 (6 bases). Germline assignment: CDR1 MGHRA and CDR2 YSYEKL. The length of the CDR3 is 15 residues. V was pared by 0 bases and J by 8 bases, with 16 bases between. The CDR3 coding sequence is TGCGCCAGCAGCCAAGATAGGCGGGGGGCTCGGGGCTACACCTTC. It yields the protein CASSQDRRGARGYTF.

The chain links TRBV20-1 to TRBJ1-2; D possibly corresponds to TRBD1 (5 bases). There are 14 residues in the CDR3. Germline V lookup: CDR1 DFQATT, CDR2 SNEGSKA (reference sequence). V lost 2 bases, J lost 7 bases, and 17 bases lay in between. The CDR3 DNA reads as TGCAGTGCTAGAACGACAGAGGCGGTCTCTGGCTACACCTTC. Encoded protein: CSARTTEAVSGYTF.

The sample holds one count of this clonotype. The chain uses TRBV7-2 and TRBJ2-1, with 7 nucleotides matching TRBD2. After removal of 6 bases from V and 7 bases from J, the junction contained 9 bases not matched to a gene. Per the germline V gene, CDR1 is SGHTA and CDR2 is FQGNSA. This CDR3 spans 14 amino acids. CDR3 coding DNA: TGTGCCAGCAGTTATTTGACTAGCCGGAATGAGCAGTTCTTC. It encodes CASSYLTSRNEQFF.

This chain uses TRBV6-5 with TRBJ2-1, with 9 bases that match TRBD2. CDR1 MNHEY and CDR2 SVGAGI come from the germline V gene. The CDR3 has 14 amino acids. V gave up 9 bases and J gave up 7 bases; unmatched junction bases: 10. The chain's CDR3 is CASSREGLGNEQFF. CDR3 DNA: TGTGCCAGTTCGCGGGAGGGCCTGGGGAATGAGCAGTTCTTC.

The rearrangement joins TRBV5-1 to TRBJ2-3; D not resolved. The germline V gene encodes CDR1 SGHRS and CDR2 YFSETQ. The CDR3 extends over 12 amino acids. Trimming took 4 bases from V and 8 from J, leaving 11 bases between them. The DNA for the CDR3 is TGCGCCAGCAGCCCCGGACGAGGTACGCAGTATTTT. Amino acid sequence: CASSPGRGTQYF.

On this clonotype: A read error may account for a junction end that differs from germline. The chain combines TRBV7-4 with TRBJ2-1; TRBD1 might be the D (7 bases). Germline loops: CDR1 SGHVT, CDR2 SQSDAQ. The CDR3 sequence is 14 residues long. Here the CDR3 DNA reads TGTGCCAGCAGCTTAACGGGGGACAGCAATCAGCAGTTCTTC. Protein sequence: CASSLTGDSNQQFF.

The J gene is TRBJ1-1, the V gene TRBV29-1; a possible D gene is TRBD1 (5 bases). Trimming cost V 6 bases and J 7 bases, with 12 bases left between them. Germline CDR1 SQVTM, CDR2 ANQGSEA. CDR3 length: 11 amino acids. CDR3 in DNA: TGCAGCGTAACAAGGGGCGGTGAAGCTTTCTTT. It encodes CSVTRGGEAFF.

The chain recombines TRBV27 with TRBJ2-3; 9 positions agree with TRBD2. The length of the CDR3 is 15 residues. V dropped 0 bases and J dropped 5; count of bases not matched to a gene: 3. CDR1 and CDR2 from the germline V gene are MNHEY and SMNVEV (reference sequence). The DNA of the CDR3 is TGTGCCAGCAGTTTATCGTTTAGCGGGAGAGATACGCAGTATTTT. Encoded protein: CASSLSFSGRDTQYF.

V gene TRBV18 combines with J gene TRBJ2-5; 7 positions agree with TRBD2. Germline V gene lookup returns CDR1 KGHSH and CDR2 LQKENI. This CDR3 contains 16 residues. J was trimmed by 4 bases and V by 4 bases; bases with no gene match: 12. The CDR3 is CASSHQEAGSRETQYF. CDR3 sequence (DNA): TGTGCCAGCTCACATCAAGAAGCGGGGTCAAGAGAGACCCAGTACTTC.

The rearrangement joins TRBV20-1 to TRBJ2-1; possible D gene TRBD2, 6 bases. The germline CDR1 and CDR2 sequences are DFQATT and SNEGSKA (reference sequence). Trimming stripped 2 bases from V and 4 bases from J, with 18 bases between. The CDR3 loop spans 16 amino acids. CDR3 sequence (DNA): TGCAGTGCTAGACCCTATGGCGGGGCCCCTTACAATGAGCAGTTCTTC. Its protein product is CSARPYGGAPYNEQFF.

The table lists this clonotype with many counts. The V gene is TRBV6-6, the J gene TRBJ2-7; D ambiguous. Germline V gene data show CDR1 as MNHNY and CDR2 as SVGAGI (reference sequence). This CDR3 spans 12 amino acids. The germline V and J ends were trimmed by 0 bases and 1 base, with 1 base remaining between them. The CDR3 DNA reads TGTGCCAGCAGTTACTCGTCCTACGAGCAGTACTTC. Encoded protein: CASSYSSYEQYF.

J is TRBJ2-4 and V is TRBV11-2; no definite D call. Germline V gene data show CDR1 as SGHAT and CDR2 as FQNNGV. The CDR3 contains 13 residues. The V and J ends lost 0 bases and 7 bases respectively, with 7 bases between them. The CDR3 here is CASSLDPLNIQYF. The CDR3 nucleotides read TGTGCCAGCAGCTTAGACCCCTTGAACATTCAGTACTTC.